This T cell receptor (beta chain) was found in a study of blood T cell repertoires in COVID-19. Study at large: From T cells, B-cell-depleted T cells, or PBMCs came the material, which was cDNA or gDNA.

A few counts support this clone. The CDR3 is 14 amino acids. Germline V lookup: CDR1 LGHNA, CDR2 YSLEER. V was pared by 0 bases and J by 4 bases, with 6 bases between. The protocol was immunoSEQ multiplex PCR, while the TCRdb copy is restricted to in-frame clones and leaves out a portion. Among some 220,000 clones, 65% to 90% were seen once, and the ten largest hold roughly 5%. The chain is built from TRBV4-3 and TRBJ2-2; unclear D gene. Sequenced material: peripheral blood. The receptor comes from a middle-aged man with COVID-19, enrolled during active disease. CDR3 loop: CASSQDAATGELFF. CDR3 sequence (DNA): TGCGCCAGCAGCCAAGATGCGGCCACCGGGGAGCTGTTTTTT.